This T cell receptor beta chain was captured by sequencing in a study of blood T cells in healthy people across ages. The use of a sample-barcoded 5' primer and a J-beta primer mix characterized a second PCR of 7 to 11 cycles. TCRdb called the 5' RACE reads again in MiXCR, with one record for every CDR3 protein. This table has approximately 770,000 distinct CDR3 sequences, 55% to 75% appearing once. This clonotype was observed a handful of times. The CDR3 has 15 residues. V shed 6 bases, J shed 4 bases, and the junction held 8 bases outside the gene matches. Germline CDR1 reads SGHRS; CDR2 reads YFSETQ.

The specimen sequenced was blood. The chain carries TRBV5-1 and TRBJ2-1, with 9 bases identical to TRBD1. This sequence was found in a man younger than 40 in good health. The CDR3 bases are TGCGCCAGCATACCGGGACAGGGCTTGTACAATGAGCAGTTCTTC. Translation: CASIPGQGLYNEQFF.